Listed here is a single TCR beta chain. Its target antigen remains unknown. The data derive from a study of T cells expressing NK-cell markers (TCRdb year 2020). In the study overall: Three sorted T-cell subsets (CD3+CD56+NKG2C+, CD3+CD56+NKG2C- and CD3+CD56-NKG2C+) from 7 to 9 donors had their TCR beta-chain repertoires profiled. Among the eight sequenced donors, only one was HCMV-seronegative, while the other seven were HCMV-seropositive. The study sequenced eight donors, all healthy volunteers chosen at random: three men and five women. Illumina HiSeq 2000/2500, MiSeq or NextSeq was used to sequence libraries as 2 x 150 bp reads.

According to the germline V gene (reference sequence), CDR1 reads LGHDT and CDR2 reads YNNKEL. The CDR3 numbers 15 residues from cysteine through phenylalanine. Nucleotide data are not available. Here is what the overall study found, with its caveats: Those dominant clonotypes were again the most abundant among CD3+CD56-NKG2C+ cells in several donors, at about 28.3-60.1%. Whether the expanded NKG2C-expressing T cell clones were specific for HCMV antigens remained unclear. In more than 5 donors, the dominant CD3+CD56+NKG2C+ clonotypes ranked among the top 10 CD8+ clonotypes, making up roughly 1.0-7.0% of CD8+ T cells.

The listed sequencing device is Illumina HiSeq 2000. TCR beta cDNA libraries were prepared using 5'RACE template switching, which introduced a universal primer site and unique molecular identifiers. Synthesis of cDNA was primed from the TCR beta constant segment and was followed by two consecutive PCR amplification steps. As for the authors' bioinformatics: MIGEC was used to demultiplex reads and group the reads by UMI, and MiTCR was used to assemble and quantify clonotypes. Only TCR cDNA sequences supported by at least two reads were kept to exclude erroneous sequences. Downstream repertoire analysis used the tcR package, and clonotypes were matched across fractions by CDR3 nucleotide sequence plus V segment. VDJmatch was used to annotate antigen specificity against VDJdb, with one amino acid substitution allowed in CDR3. After TCRdb reprocessed the reads, each CDR3 protein sequence was kept as one row, without DNA. The V and J calls, along with clone size, are taken from TCRdb and not from the paper's own processing. The sample's table lists a count of roughly 350,000 distinct CDR3 sequences. The ten largest account for around 5% of the sample.

To determine HCMV serostatus, a commercial ELISA kit was used to detect HCMV-specific IgG in serum. Ficoll density gradient centrifugation was used to isolate peripheral blood mononuclear cells from blood. The sequenced material came from blood T cells: a sorted CD56 or NKG2C T cell subset, CD4+ or CD8+ T cells, or bulk PBMC T cells (not recorded which). This receptor was identified in a man aged 18-75 years in good health. The V and J genes are TRBV3-1 and TRBJ1-1. CDR3 protein: CASSQHQGRVTEAFF. The entire variable domain, with the stretches around the CDR3 drawn from the reference TRBV3-1 and TRBJ1-1 proteins, is DTAVSQTPKYLVTQMGNDKSIKCEQNLGHDTMYWYKQDSKKFLKIMFSYNNKELIINETVPNRFSPKSPDKAHLNLHINSLELGDSAVYFCASSQHQGRVTEAFFGQGTRLTVV.